This T cell receptor beta chain originates from a study of blood T cell repertoires in COVID-19. Method: immunoSEQ multiplex PCR; TCRdb's copy keeps in-frame clones and lacks some. The sample has 150,000 to 200,000 clones, 80% to 90% seen once; the top ten hold under 2.5%. Germline CDR1 KGHSH, CDR2 LQKENI. The length of the CDR3 is 12 residues. The J segment lost 12 bases and the V segment lost 6 bases, leaving 8 bases of the junction unmatched. The V and J genes are TRBV18 and TRBJ1-2, with TRBD1 identical over 9 bases. The TCR sequence derives from a man between 65 and 79 years old with active or convalescent COVID-19. The sequencing sample was made of peripheral blood. The CDR3 DNA reads TGTGCCAGCTCCGACAGGGGGGACCCCAACACCTTC. This sequence encodes CASSDRGDPNTF.